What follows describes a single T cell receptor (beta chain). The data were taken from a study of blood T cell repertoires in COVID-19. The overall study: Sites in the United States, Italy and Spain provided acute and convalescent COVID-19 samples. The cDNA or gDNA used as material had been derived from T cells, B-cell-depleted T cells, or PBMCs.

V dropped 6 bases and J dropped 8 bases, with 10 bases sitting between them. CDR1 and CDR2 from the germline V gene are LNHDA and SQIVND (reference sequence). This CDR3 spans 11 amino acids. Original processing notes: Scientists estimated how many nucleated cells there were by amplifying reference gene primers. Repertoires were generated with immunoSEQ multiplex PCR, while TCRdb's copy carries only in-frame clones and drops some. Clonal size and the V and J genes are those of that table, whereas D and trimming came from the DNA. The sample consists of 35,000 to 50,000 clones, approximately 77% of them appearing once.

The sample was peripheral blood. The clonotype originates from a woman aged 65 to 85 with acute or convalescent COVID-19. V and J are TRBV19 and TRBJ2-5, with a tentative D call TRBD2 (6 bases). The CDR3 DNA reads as TGTGCCAGTAGCCCGGGGGTAACCCAGTACTTC. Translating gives CASSPGVTQYF.